This T cell receptor beta chain appears in the sequencing data of a study of cytomegalovirus exposure and HLA in healthy donors. Background on the study: A preliminary data release comprised approximately 85 million unique TCRs obtained from HLA-typed donors.

This clone was counted only a few times. Its cognate antigen is unknown. Use of 60 Vbeta and 13 Jbeta primers characterized the PCR. The repertoire was sequenced with immunoSEQ multiplex PCR; TCRdb's copy has only in-frame clones and lacks some. The profile shows about 98,000 clones, about 81% of them singletons. From germline, CDR1 is ENHRY and CDR2 SYGVKD. This CDR3 has 12 amino acids. The ends were cut back, 10 bases at V and 2 bases at J, with 11 bases in the middle. Study observations and caveats: A later analysis associated roughly 15,000 TCR beta sequences with HLA alleles at a 0.05 false discovery rate. Through in vitro validation, three CMV-associated chains were shown to be specific for CMV antigens. A classifier reportedly called cytomegalovirus status with high sensitivity and specificity.

The receptor comes from a middle-aged man in good health and CMV-seronegative. Source material: PBMCs. The chain recombines TRBV10-3 with TRBJ2-5, with a weak D call TRBD1 (6 bases). The chain's CDR3 is CATKDRQETQYF. The CDR3 coding sequence is TGTGCCACAAAAGACAGGCAAGAGACCCAGTACTTC.